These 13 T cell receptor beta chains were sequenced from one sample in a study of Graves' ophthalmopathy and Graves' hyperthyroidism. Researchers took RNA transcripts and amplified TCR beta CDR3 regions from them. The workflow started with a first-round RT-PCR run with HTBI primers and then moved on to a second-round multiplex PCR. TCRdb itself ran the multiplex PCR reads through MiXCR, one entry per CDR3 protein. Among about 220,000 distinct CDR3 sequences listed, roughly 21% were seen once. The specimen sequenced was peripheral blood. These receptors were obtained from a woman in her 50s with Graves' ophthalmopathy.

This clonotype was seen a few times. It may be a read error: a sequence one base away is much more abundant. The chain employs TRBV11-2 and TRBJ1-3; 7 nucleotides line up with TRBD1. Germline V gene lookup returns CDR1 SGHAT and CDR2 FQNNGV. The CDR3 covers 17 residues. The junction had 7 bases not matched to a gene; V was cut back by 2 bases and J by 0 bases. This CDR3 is CASSLNPGQPSGNTIYF. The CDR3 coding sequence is TGTGCCAGCAGCTTAAATCCGGGACAGCCCTCTGGAAACACCATATATTTT.

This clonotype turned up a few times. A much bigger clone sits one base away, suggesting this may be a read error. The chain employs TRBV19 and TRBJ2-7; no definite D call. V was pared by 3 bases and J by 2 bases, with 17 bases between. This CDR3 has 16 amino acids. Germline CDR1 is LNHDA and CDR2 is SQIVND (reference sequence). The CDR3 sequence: CASSIHRTVGAYEQYF. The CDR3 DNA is TGTGCCAGTAGTATTCACCGGACCGTAGGAGCCTACGAGCAGTACTTC.

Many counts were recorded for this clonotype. The CDR3 loop is CASSSLSGQPNQPQHF. CDR3 nucleotides: TGTGCCAGCTCAAGCTTATCGGGACAGCCAAATCAGCCCCAGCATTTT. The chain has TRBV18 and TRBJ1-5, with 7 bases matching TRBD1. V was clipped by 5 bases and J by 4 bases; unmatched bases: 11. The CDR3 length is 16 residues. CDR1 and CDR2 from the germline V gene are KGHSH and LQKENI.

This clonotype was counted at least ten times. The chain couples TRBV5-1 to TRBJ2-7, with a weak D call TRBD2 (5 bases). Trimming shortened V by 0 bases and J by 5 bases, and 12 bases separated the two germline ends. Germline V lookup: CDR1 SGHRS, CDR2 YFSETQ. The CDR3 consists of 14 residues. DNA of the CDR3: TGCGCCAGCAGCTTGGCCTCTAGCTCTCACGAGCAGTACTTC. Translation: CASSLASSSHEQYF.

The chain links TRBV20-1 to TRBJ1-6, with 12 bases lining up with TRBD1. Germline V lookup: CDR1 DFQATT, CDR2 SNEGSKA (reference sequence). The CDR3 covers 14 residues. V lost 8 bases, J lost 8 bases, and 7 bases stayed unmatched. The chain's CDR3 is CSLHGTGGDSPLHF. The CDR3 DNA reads TGCAGTCTTCATGGGACAGGGGGCGATTCACCCCTCCACTTT.

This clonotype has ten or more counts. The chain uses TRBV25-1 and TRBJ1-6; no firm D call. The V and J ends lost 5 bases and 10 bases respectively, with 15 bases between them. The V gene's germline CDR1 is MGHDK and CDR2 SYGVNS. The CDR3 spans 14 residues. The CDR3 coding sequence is TGTGCCAGCAGTACGGGGAAAGCGGGATCACCCCTCCACTTT. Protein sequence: CASSTGKAGSPLHF.

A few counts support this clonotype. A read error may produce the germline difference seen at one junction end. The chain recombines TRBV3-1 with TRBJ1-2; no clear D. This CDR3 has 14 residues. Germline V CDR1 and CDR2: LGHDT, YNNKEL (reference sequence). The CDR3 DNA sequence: TGTGCCAGCAGCCAAGGATGGGAGGGTCTTGGCCACACCTTC. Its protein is CASSQGWEGLGHTF.

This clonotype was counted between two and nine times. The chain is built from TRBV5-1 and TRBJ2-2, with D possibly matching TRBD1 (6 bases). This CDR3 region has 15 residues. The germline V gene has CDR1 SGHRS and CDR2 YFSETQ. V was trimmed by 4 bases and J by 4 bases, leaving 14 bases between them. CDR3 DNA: TGCGCCAGCAGCCCCTGGACAGAACCCACCGGGGAGCTGTTTTTT. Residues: CASSPWTEPTGELFF.

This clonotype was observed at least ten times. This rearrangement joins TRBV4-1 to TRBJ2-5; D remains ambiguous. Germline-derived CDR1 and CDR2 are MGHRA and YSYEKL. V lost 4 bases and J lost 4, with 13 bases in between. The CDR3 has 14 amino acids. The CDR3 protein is CASSPDRLGETQYF. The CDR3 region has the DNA TGCGCCAGCAGCCCCGACCGCCTCGGAGAGACCCAGTACTTC.

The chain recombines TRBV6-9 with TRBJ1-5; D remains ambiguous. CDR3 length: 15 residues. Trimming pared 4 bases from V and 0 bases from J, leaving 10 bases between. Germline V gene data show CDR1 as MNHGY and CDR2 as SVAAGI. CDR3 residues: CASSWTENSNQPQHF. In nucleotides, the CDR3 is TGTGCCAGCAGTTGGACGGAAAATAGCAATCAGCCCCAGCATTTT.

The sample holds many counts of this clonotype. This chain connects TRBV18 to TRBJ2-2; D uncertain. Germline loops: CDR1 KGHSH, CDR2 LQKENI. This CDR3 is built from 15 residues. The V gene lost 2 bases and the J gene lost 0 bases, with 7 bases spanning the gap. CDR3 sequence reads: CASSPRESNTGELFF. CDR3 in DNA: TGTGCCAGCTCACCAAGGGAATCGAACACCGGGGAGCTGTTTTTT.

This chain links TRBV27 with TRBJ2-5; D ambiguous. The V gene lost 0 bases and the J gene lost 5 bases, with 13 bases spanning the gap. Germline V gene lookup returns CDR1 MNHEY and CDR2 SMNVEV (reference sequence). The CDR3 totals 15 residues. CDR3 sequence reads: CASSLSWGSFETQYF. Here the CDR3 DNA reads TGTGCCAGCAGTTTATCGTGGGGATCCTTCGAGACCCAGTACTTC.

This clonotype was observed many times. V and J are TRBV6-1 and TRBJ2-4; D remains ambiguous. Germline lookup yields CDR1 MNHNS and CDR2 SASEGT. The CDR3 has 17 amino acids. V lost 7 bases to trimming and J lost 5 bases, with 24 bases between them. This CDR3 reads CASMGRLGRSVENIQYF. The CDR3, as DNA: TGTGCCAGCATGGGCCGACTTGGACGATCGGTGGAAAACATTCAGTACTTC.